The entry below gives a single T cell receptor beta chain sequence along with its context. This record belongs to a study of cytomegalovirus exposure and HLA in healthy donors. The PCR employed 60 Vbeta primers together with 13 Jbeta primers. Assay used: immunoSEQ multiplex PCR; TCRdb lists only in-frame clones, some missing. This sample yields 270,000 or so clones, of which around nine tenths are seen a single time; about 1.7% belongs to the top ten. CDR1 and CDR2 from the germline V gene are LNHDA and SQIVND (reference sequence). The CDR3 spans 15 residues. Trimming left V 7 bases short and J 0 bases short, with 13 bases between.

The specimen sequenced was PBMCs. This chain uses TRBV19 with TRBJ1-5, with a tentative D call TRBD1 (6 bases). The clonotype comes from a girl aged 2-15 years in good health and CMV-seronegative. This CDR3 reads CASTRQVSSNQPQHF. CDR3 nucleotides: TGTGCCAGTACCCGACAGGTGTCTAGCAATCAGCCCCAGCATTTT.